This is a list of T cell receptor beta chains from one sample in a study of blood T cell repertoires in COVID-19. Libraries were prepared by immunoSEQ multiplex PCR; TCRdb keeps only in-frame clonotypes and omits some of them. The table has 150,000 to 200,000 clones, about four fifths seen once. The specimen sequenced was peripheral blood. Receptors were obtained from a woman aged 80 or over with COVID-19, enrolled during active disease. CDR3s include the opening cysteine and the closing phenylalanine or tryptophan. A D gene is named only where the DNA matches it firmly. The size entry is marked missing in some rows and otherwise reads once, few, many or a size class.

d_call: .
j_call: TRBJ1-4
v_call: TRBV28
clone_size: .
cdr3_nt: TGTGCCAGCAGTTGGGCTGGCAGGGAAAAACTGTTTTTT
cdr3_aa: CASSWAGREKLFF

d_call: .
j_call: TRBJ1-2
v_call: TRBV6-5
clone_size: .
cdr3_nt: TGTGCCAGCTCGCGGGGATCCAACTATGGCTACACCTTC
cdr3_aa: CASSRGSNYGYTF

d_call: TRBD2
j_call: TRBJ2-1
v_call: TRBV5-1
clone_size: .
cdr3_nt: TGCGCCAGCAGCTCCGACCCTAATAGATGGCGGACTAGCGGGGACTTCTCCTACAATGAGCAGTTCTTC
cdr3_aa: CASSSDPNRWRTSGDFSYNEQFF

d_call: .
j_call: TRBJ2-3
v_call: TRBV28
clone_size: .
cdr3_nt: TGTGCCAGCAGTTCCCCGGGCGGAGGGGACACAGATACGCAGTATTTT
cdr3_aa: CASSSPGGGDTDTQYF

d_call: TRBD1
j_call: TRBJ2-2
v_call: TRBV18
clone_size: .
cdr3_nt: TGTGCCAGCTCACCGTCGGGACAGGGGGCCACCGGGGAGCTGTTTTTT
cdr3_aa: CASSPSGQGATGELFF

d_call: TRBD1
j_call: TRBJ2-7
v_call: TRBV5-6
clone_size: few
cdr3_nt: TGTGCCAGCAGCGCTTTCGGCAGGGGGCCTCCCTACGAGCAGTACTTC
cdr3_aa: CASSAFGRGPPYEQYF

d_call: .
j_call: TRBJ1-1
v_call: TRBV19
clone_size: few
cdr3_nt: TGTGCCAGTAGTGCCTTTGGAGCAATGGGCACTGAAGCTTTCTTT
cdr3_aa: CASSAFGAMGTEAFF

d_call: TRBD1
j_call: TRBJ1-2
v_call: TRBV5-1
clone_size: .
cdr3_nt: TGCGCCAGCAGCGGAGGGACAGGGGGCTGGGGCTACACCTTC
cdr3_aa: CASSGGTGGWGYTF

d_call: TRBD1
j_call: TRBJ1-2
v_call: TRBV4-3
clone_size: .
cdr3_nt: TGCGCCAGCAGCCAAGAAGGAGACAGGGGGCTCGGCTACACCTTC
cdr3_aa: CASSQEGDRGLGYTF

d_call: TRBD1
j_call: TRBJ1-1
v_call: TRBV27
clone_size: .
cdr3_nt: TGTGCCAGCAGGAGTTTCGTCCTTGACAGGGTGTCCTCCACTGAAGCTTTCTTT
cdr3_aa: CASRSFVLDRVSSTEAFF

d_call: .
j_call: TRBJ2-1
v_call: TRBV2
clone_size: few
cdr3_nt: TGTGCCAGCAGTGAGAACCGGAATGAGCAGTTCTTC
cdr3_aa: CASSENRNEQFF

d_call: .
j_call: TRBJ1-2
v_call: TRBV28
clone_size: .
cdr3_nt: TGTGCCAGCAGCTCGGGACAAGTCTATGGCTACACCTTC
cdr3_aa: CASSSGQVYGYTF

d_call: .
j_call: TRBJ2-7
v_call: TRBV5-1
clone_size: few
cdr3_nt: TGCGCCAGCAGCTTGGGGACAGCCACCTACGAGCAGTACTTC
cdr3_aa: CASSLGTATYEQYF

d_call: .
j_call: TRBJ2-2
v_call: TRBV6-5
clone_size: .
cdr3_nt: TGTGCCAGCAGCTACAGGGGAGGAACCGGGGAGCTGTTTTTT
cdr3_aa: CASSYRGGTGELFF

d_call: TRBD2
j_call: TRBJ2-1
v_call: TRBV5-4
clone_size: .
cdr3_nt: TGTGCCAGCAGCTTGGCCGGGAGCGGGGGGCACAATGAGCAGTTCTTC
cdr3_aa: CASSLAGSGGHNEQFF

d_call: TRBD2
j_call: TRBJ2-1
v_call: TRBV14
clone_size: .
cdr3_nt: TGTGCCAGCAGCCAAATCCGACTAGCGGGGGGGACGTTCTTC
cdr3_aa: CASSQIRLAGGTFF

d_call: TRBD1
j_call: TRBJ1-2
v_call: TRBV27
clone_size: .
cdr3_nt: TGTGCCAGCAGCCTTGAGGACAGGGGGCTTTATGGCTACACCTTC
cdr3_aa: CASSLEDRGLYGYTF

d_call: .
j_call: TRBJ1-2
v_call: TRBV14
clone_size: .
cdr3_nt: TGTGCCAGCAGCCCCCGAGCGGGTCCCAACTATGGCTACACCTTC
cdr3_aa: CASSPRAGPNYGYTF

d_call: .
j_call: TRBJ1-5
v_call: TRBV19
clone_size: few
cdr3_nt: TGTGCCAGTAGTATAATCCGGGGGGCAAGGGGCAATCAGCCCCAGCATTTT
cdr3_aa: CASSIIRGARGNQPQHF

d_call: TRBD2
j_call: TRBJ2-5
v_call: TRBV11-2
clone_size: few
cdr3_nt: TGTGCCAGCAGCCAGCCAAGCGGGGGGGCGCAGACCCAGTACTTC
cdr3_aa: CASSQPSGGAQTQYF

d_call: .
j_call: TRBJ1-1
v_call: TRBV6-5
clone_size: .
cdr3_nt: TGTGCCAGCACCGGGCCTCTCGGGGACACTGAAGCTTTCTTT
cdr3_aa: CASTGPLGDTEAFF

d_call: .
j_call: TRBJ1-2
v_call: TRBV5-1
clone_size: .
cdr3_nt: TGCGCCAGCAGGGCTGAGCGCTATGGCTACACCTTC
cdr3_aa: CASRAERYGYTF

d_call: .
j_call: TRBJ2-7
v_call: TRBV4-2
clone_size: .
cdr3_nt: TGTGCCAGCAGCCAAGATCCCATACAGGGAATCTCCTACGAGCAGTACTTC
cdr3_aa: CASSQDPIQGISYEQYF

d_call: .
j_call: TRBJ1-1
v_call: TRBV19
clone_size: .
cdr3_nt: TGTGCCAGTAGTACCCGTAGTGCAGGGGACACTGAAGCTTTCTTT
cdr3_aa: CASSTRSAGDTEAFF

d_call: .
j_call: TRBJ1-5
v_call: TRBV27
clone_size: .
cdr3_nt: TGTGCCAGCAGATCCCTCCTGGGGGGGGATCAGCCCCAGCATTTT
cdr3_aa: CASRSLLGGDQPQHF

d_call: TRBD1
j_call: TRBJ1-2
v_call: TRBV7-8
clone_size: .
cdr3_nt: TGTGCCAGCAGCTCGGGACAGACCCCCTATGGCTACACCTTC
cdr3_aa: CASSSGQTPYGYTF

d_call: .
j_call: TRBJ2-5
v_call: TRBV20-1
clone_size: .
cdr3_nt: TGCAGTGCTAGTCCTCTAGGGGGGGGCCACCAAGAGACCCAGTACTTC
cdr3_aa: CSASPLGGGHQETQYF

d_call: .
j_call: TRBJ2-1
v_call: TRBV12-3/TRBV12-4
clone_size: few
cdr3_nt: TGTGCCAGCAGACAGGGTCCCAATGAGCAGTTCTTC
cdr3_aa: CASRQGPNEQFF

d_call: .
j_call: TRBJ1-5
v_call: TRBV2
clone_size: .
cdr3_nt: TGTGCCAGCAACAGGGAAAGCAATCAGCCCCAGCATTTT
cdr3_aa: CASNRESNQPQHF

d_call: TRBD1
j_call: TRBJ1-2
v_call: TRBV3-1/TRBV3-2
clone_size: .
cdr3_nt: TGTGCCAGCAGCTGGGGACAGCGCGAGGGCACCTTC
cdr3_aa: CASSWGQREGTF

d_call: .
j_call: TRBJ2-1
v_call: TRBV3-1/TRBV3-2
clone_size: once
cdr3_nt: TGTGCCAGCAGCCCATTGAGCTCCTACAATGAGCAGTTCTTC
cdr3_aa: CASSPLSSYNEQFF

d_call: .
j_call: TRBJ2-3
v_call: TRBV2
clone_size: .
cdr3_nt: TGTGCCAGCAGTGAACCTACTAGGTCAGATACGCAGTATTTT
cdr3_aa: CASSEPTRSDTQYF